This T cell receptor (beta chain) was identified in a study of shared clonotypes between healthy human individuals. Across the study: Donors consisted of a couple of women and a few men between 18 and 49. Study-level points and caveats: Naive CD4 clonotype sharing across several donors was around 5%. The generation probabilities recorded for non-shared clonotypes fell below those of clonotypes shared by all four donors.

The donors were adults (healthy and HIV-negative) with no recent acute infections or vaccinations. V dropped 8 bases and J dropped 1; count of bases not matched to a gene: 3. CDR1 and CDR2 from the germline V gene are SGHAT and FQNNGV. The CDR3 extends over 14 amino acids. Points on this clone: No antigen is known for it.

The table came from immunoSEQ multiplex PCR; TCRdb's copy has only in-frame clones and leaves some out. The sample consists of roughly 2.2 million clones, just over 90% of them appearing once. The genes are TRBV11-2 and TRBJ2-3, with TRBD2 matching 10 bases. The sequence derives from a man between 18 and 35 years old in good health. Some clones in this sample may be carry-over from other donors' samples. The sequenced sample was naive CD4+ T cells from PBMCs. Described subset: CD45RA+ positively selected. This CDR3 reads CASGTSGGTDTQYF. CDR3 nucleotides: TGTGCCAGCGGTACTAGCGGGGGCACAGATACGCAGTATTTT.